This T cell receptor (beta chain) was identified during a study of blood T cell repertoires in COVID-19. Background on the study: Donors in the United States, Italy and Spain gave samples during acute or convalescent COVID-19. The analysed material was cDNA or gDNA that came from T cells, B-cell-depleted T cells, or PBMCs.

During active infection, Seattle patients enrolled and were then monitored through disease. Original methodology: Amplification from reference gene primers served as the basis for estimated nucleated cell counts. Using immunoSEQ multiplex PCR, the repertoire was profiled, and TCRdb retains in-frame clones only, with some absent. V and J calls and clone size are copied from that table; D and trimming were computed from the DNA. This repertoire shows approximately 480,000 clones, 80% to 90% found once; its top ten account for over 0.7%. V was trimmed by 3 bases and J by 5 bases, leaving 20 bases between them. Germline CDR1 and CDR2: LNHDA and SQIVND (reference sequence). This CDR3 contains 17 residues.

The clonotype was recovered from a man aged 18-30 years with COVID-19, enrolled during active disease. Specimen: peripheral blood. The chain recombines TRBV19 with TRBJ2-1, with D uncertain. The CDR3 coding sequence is TGTGCCAGTAGTATTTCGTTCGGCGGCGCAAGAAACAATGAGCAGTTCTTC. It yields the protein CASSISFGGARNNEQFF.